The rows below give T cell receptor beta chains drawn from one sample of a study of human T cells and chemical hapten exposure. TCRdb processed the RACE reads anew with MiXCR; each CDR3 protein has one entry. The sample records 250,000 or so distinct CDR3 sequences, about 7.7% being singletons. Sequencing used whole blood, obtained in connection with sensitization to the hapten diphenylcyclopropenone (DPC). The source of these receptors is a man in his late teens or twenties with alopecia areata. Some clones in this sample may be carry-over from other donors' samples. The CDR3 runs from the conserved cysteine through the conserved F or W. Fields, in order: J gene, clone size, D gene, V gene, CDR3 protein, CDR3 DNA. D genes are given only for firm matches. Rows may omit the clone size; those that give it use once, few, many or a size class.

j_call: TRBJ1-2
clone_size: few
d_call: -
v_call: TRBV4-1
cdr3_aa: CASTSLLLGQVARGYTF
cdr3_nt: TGCGCCAGCACCTCCCTCCTACTGGGGCAGGTAGCTCGGGGCTACACCTTC

j_call: TRBJ2-7
clone_size: -
d_call: -
v_call: TRBV27
cdr3_aa: CASSLSRPRNRYTYEQYF
cdr3_nt: TGTGCCAGCAGTTTATCTCGGCCCCGGAACAGGTACACCTACGAGCAGTACTTC

j_call: TRBJ1-2
clone_size: few
d_call: TRBD1
v_call: TRBV10-3
cdr3_aa: CAISEVQGAYGYTF
cdr3_nt: TGTGCCATCAGTGAGGTCCAGGGGGCCTATGGCTACACCTTC

j_call: TRBJ2-2
clone_size: few
d_call: -
v_call: TRBV7-9
cdr3_aa: CASSPRSFGELFF
cdr3_nt: TGTGCCAGCAGCCCACGGAGCTTCGGGGAGCTGTTTTTT

j_call: TRBJ1-6
clone_size: few
d_call: -
v_call: TRBV10-3
cdr3_aa: CASNRALSSYNSPLHF
cdr3_nt: TGTGCCAGTAACCGGGCCCTGAGCTCCTATAATTCACCCCTCCACTTT

j_call: TRBJ2-5
clone_size: many
d_call: -
v_call: TRBV12-3/TRBV12-4
cdr3_aa: CASSVGGPEYQETQYF
cdr3_nt: TGTGCCAGCAGTGTCGGGGGACCTGAATACCAAGAGACCCAGTACTTC

j_call: TRBJ2-1
clone_size: few
d_call: TRBD2
v_call: TRBV2
cdr3_aa: CASSEAPRGGLGYYNEQFF
cdr3_nt: TGTGCCAGCAGTGAAGCGCCCCGGGGGGGCCTAGGCTACTACAATGAGCAGTTCTTC

j_call: TRBJ1-2
clone_size: few
d_call: -
v_call: TRBV5-4
cdr3_aa: CASSLDVWTPNYGYTF
cdr3_nt: TGTGCCAGCAGCTTGGACGTGTGGACTCCTAACTATGGCTACACCTTC

j_call: TRBJ1-2
clone_size: few
d_call: -
v_call: TRBV29-1
cdr3_aa: CSVERDGYTF
cdr3_nt: TGCAGCGTTGAGAGGGACGGCTACACCTTC

j_call: TRBJ1-5
clone_size: -
d_call: -
v_call: TRBV6-5
cdr3_aa: CASSYGRSNQPQHF
cdr3_nt: TGTGCCAGCAGTTACGGGCGGAGCAATCAGCCCCAGCATTTT

j_call: TRBJ1-2
clone_size: few
d_call: -
v_call: TRBV29-1
cdr3_aa: CSVYRLPMNFYGYTF
cdr3_nt: TGCAGCGTCTACAGATTACCGATGAATTTCTATGGCTACACCTTC

j_call: TRBJ1-1
clone_size: -
d_call: TRBD1
v_call: TRBV11-2
cdr3_aa: CASSLGGTGGARKTEAFF
cdr3_nt: TGTGCCAGCAGCTTGGGTGGAACAGGGGGCGCCAGAAAAACTGAAGCTTTCTTT

j_call: TRBJ2-2
clone_size: few
d_call: TRBD2
v_call: TRBV9
cdr3_aa: CASSVDAGGPDTGELFF
cdr3_nt: TGTGCCAGCAGCGTAGATGCGGGGGGGCCTGACACCGGGGAGCTGTTTTTT

j_call: TRBJ2-7
clone_size: few
d_call: TRBD1
v_call: TRBV6-2/TRBV6-3
cdr3_aa: CASSYQDRDQYF
cdr3_nt: TGTGCCAGCAGTTACCAGGACAGGGACCAGTACTTC

j_call: TRBJ2-5
clone_size: many
d_call: TRBD1
v_call: TRBV5-5
cdr3_aa: CASSLGDSQETQYF
cdr3_nt: TGTGCCAGCAGCTTGGGGGACAGCCAAGAGACCCAGTACTTC